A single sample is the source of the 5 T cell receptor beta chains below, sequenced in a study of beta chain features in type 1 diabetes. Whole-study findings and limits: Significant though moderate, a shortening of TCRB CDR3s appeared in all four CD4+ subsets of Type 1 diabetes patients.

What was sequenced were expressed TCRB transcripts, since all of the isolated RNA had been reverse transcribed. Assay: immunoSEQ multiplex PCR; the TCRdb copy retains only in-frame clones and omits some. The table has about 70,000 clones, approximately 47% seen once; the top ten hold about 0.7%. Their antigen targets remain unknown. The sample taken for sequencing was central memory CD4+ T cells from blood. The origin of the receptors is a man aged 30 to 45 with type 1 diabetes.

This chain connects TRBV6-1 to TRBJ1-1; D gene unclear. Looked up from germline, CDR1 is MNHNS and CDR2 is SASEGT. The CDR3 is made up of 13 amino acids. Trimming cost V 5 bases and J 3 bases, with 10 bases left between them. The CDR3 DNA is TGTGCCAGCAGTACCGGACTGTACACTGAAGCTTTCTTT. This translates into CASSTGLYTEAFF.

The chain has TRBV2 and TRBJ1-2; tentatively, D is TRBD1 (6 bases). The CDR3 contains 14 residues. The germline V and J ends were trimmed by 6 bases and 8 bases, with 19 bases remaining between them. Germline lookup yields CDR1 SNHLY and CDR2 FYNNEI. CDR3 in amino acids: CASRKDSPSEGYTF. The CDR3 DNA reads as TGTGCCAGCAGGAAGGACAGCCCGTCAGAGGGCTACACCTTC.

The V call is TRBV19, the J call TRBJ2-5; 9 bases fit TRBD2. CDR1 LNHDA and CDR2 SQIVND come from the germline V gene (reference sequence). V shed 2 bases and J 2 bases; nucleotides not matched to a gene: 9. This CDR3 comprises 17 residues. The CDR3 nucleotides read TGTGCCAGTAGTATACTAGCGGGGCCTGGGCAGCAAGAGACCCAGTACTTC. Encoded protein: CASSILAGPGQQETQYF.

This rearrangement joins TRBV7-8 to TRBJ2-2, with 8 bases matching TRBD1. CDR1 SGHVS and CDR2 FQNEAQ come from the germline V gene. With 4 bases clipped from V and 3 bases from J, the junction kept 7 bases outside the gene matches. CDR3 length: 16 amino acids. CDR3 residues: CASSSSGGMDTGELFF. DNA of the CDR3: TGTGCCAGCAGCTCTTCAGGGGGCATGGACACCGGGGAGCTGTTTTTT.

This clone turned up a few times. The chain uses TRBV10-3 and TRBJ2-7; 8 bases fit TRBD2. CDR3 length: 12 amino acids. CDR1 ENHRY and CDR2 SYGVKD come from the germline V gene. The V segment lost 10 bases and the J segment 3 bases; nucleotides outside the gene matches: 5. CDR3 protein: CATRSGSYEQYF. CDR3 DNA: TGTGCCACAAGAAGCGGGAGCTACGAGCAGTACTTC.